This T cell receptor (beta chain) was captured by sequencing in a study of blood T cell repertoires in COVID-19. About the study: Both acute and convalescent COVID-19 samples were obtained from the United States, Italy and Spain. T cells, B-cell-depleted T cells, or PBMCs supplied cDNA or gDNA.

Germline-derived CDR1 and CDR2 are SGDLS and YYNGEE. This CDR3 spans 15 amino acids. V was trimmed by 0 bases and J by 0 bases, leaving 6 bases between them. As originally analysed: Nucleated cell number was recorded as an estimate derived from reference gene primer amplification. Assay used: immunoSEQ multiplex PCR; TCRdb lists only in-frame clones, some missing. That table is the source of V, J and clone size, and D and trimming were worked out from the DNA. The sample shows 6,000 to 8,000 clones, around 80% of them seen only once. The sample was peripheral blood. The receptor was derived from a human donor in a cohort sampled during active COVID-19. This rearrangement joins TRBV9 to TRBJ2-2; no clear D gene. The CDR3 nucleotides read TGTGCCAGCAGCGTAGACACCCCGAACACCGGGGAGCTGTTTTTT. Protein product: CASSVDTPNTGELFF.